The TCR beta chain described here comes from a study of T cells in Graves' hyperthyroidism and ophthalmopathy. This clonotype was seen ten or more times. Its antigen is as yet unknown. Findings and limits, study-wide: Among thyroid clonotypes expanded above 0.001, most also appeared in blood.

In germline, CDR1 is MNHEY, CDR2 SMNVEV (reference sequence). The CDR3 spans 15 residues. J gave up 3 bases and V 7 bases, and 11 bases lay outside the gene matches. TCR beta CDR3 region amplification was performed from RNA transcripts. TCR CDR3 underwent first-round RT-PCR with the HTBI primer set. TCRdb itself ran the multiplex PCR reads through MiXCR, one entry per CDR3 protein. The sample yields fewer than 550,000 distinct CDR3 sequences, less than 20% seen once. Exclusions: uncontrolled infection, other autoimmune disease, pregnancy, lactation. The receptor comes from a woman younger than 30 with Graves' hyperthyroidism. V usage is TRBV27 and J usage is TRBJ2-7; TRBD1 matches 8 bases. The specimen was blood. CDR3 DNA: TGTGCCAGCAATCCTGGACAGGGTCGGGGCTACGAGCAGTACTTC. Protein sequence: CASNPGQGRGYEQYF.